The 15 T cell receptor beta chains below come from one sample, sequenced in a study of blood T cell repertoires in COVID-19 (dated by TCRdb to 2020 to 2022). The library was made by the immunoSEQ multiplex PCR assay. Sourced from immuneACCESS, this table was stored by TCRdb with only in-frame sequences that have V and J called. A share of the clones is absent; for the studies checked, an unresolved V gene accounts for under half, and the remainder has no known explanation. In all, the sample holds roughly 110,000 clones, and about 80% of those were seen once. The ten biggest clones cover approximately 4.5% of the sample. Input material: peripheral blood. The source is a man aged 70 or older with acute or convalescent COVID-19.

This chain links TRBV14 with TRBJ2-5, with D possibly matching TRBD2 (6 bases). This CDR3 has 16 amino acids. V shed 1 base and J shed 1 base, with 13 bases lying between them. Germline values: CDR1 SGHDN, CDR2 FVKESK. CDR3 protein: CASSQAPGGFQETQYF. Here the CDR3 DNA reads TGTGCCAGCAGCCAAGCTCCCGGGGGTTTCCAAGAGACCCAGTACTTC.

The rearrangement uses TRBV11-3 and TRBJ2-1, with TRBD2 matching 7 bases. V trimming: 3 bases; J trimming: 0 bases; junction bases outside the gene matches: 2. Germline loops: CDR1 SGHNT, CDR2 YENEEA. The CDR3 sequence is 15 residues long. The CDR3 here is CASSFSGTSYNEQFF. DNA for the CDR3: TGTGCCAGCAGCTTCAGCGGGACCTCCTACAATGAGCAGTTCTTC. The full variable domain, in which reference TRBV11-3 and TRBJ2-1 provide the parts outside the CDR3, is EAGVVQSPRYKIIEKKQPVAFWCNPISGHNTLYWYLQNLGQGPELLIRYENEEAVDDSQLPKDRFSAERLKGVDSTLKIQPAELGDSAVYLCASSFSGTSYNEQFFGPGTRLTVL.

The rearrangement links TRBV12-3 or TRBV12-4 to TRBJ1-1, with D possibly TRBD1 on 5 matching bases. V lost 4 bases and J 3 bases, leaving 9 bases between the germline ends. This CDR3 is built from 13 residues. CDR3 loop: CASSYRGDTEAFF. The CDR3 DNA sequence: TGTGCCAGCAGTTATCGGGGGGACACTGAAGCTTTCTTT.

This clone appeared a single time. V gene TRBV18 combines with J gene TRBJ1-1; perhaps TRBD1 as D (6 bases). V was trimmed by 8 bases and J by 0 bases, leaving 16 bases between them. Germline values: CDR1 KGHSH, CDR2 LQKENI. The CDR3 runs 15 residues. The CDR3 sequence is CASNGGHYMNTEAFF. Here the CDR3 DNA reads TGTGCCAGCAATGGGGGACACTACATGAACACTGAAGCTTTCTTT.

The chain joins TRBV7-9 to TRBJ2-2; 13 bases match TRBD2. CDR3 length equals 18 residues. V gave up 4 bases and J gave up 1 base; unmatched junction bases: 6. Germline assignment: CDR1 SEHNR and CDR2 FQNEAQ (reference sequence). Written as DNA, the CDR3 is TGTGCCAGCAGCTCCCTCTGGACTAGCGGGGGGAACACCGGGGAGCTGTTTTTT. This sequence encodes CASSSLWTSGGNTGELFF. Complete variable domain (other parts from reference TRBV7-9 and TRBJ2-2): DTGVSQNPRHKITKRGQNVTFRCDPISEHNRLYWYRQTLGQGPEFLTYFQNEAQLEKSRLLSDRFSAERPKGSFSTLEIQRTEQGDSAMYLCASSSLWTSGGNTGELFFGEGSRLTVL.

CDR3 protein: CSVTKQGWTGELFF. The CDR3 region has the DNA TGCAGCGTGACAAAACAGGGTTGGACCGGGGAGCTGTTTTTT. The J gene is TRBJ2-2, the V gene TRBV29-1; D is perhaps TRBD1 (6 bases). V was trimmed by 6 bases and J by 5 bases, leaving 16 bases between them. This CDR3 has 14 amino acids. Per the germline V gene, CDR1 is SQVTM and CDR2 is ANQGSEA.

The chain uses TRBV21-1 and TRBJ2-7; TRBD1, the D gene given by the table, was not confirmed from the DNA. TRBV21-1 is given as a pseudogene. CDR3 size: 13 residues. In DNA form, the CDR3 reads TGTGCCAGCAGCAAAGGAAGGGGCGACGAGCAGTACTTC. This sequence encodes CASSKGRGDEQYF.

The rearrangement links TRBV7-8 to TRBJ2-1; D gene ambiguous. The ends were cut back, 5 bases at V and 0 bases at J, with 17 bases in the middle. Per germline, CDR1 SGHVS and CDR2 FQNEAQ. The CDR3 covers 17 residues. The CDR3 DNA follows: TGTGCCAGCAGCCAGGTGACACGGTCAAGCTCCTACAATGAGCAGTTCTTC. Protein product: CASSQVTRSSSYNEQFF.

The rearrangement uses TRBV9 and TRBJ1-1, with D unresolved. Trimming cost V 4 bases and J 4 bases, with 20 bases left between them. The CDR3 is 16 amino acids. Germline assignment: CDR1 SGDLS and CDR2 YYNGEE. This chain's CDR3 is CASSPQVEFLATEAFF. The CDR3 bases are TGTGCCAGCAGCCCCCAGGTAGAGTTTCTTGCCACTGAAGCTTTCTTT.

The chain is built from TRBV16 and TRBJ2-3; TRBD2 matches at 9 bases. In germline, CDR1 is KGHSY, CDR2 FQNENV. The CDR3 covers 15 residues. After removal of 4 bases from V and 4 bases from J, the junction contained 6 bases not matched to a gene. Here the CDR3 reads CASSPWTSEADTQYF. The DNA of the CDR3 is TGTGCCAGCAGCCCCTGGACTAGCGAGGCAGATACGCAGTATTTT.

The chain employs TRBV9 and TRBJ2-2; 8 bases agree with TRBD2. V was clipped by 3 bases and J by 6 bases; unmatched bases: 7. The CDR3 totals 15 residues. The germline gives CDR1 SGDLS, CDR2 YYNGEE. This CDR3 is CASSGGGLTAGELFF. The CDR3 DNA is TGTGCCAGCAGCGGCGGGGGGCTTACTGCCGGGGAGCTGTTTTTT.

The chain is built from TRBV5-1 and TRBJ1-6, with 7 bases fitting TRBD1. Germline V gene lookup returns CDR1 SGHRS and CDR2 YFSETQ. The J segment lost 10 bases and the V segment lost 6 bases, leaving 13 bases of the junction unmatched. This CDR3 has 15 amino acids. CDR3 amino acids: CASTQSQGMVSPLHF. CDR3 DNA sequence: TGCGCCAGCACCCAATCACAGGGGATGGTATCACCCCTCCACTTT.

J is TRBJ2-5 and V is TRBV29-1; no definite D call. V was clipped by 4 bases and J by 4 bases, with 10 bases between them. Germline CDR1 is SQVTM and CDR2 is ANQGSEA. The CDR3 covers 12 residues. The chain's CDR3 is CSVALTSETQYF. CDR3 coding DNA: TGCAGCGTTGCGCTTACATCAGAGACCCAGTACTTC.

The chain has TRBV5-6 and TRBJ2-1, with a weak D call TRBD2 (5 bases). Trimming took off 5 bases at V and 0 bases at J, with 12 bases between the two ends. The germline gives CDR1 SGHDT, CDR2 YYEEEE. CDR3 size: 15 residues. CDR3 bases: TGTGCCAGCAGTGATGGACTCAGCTCCTACAATGAGCAGTTCTTC. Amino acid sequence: CASSDGLSSYNEQFF.

In DNA, the CDR3 is TGCGCCAGCAGCATAGGGTCCACAGGGACCGGGGAGCTGTTTTTT. It specifies CASSIGSTGTGELFF. The V and J genes are TRBV5-1 and TRBJ2-2; D possibly corresponds to TRBD1 (6 bases). The CDR3 has 15 residues. With 4 bases removed from V and 5 bases from J, the gap between germline ends came to 15 bases. Germline V lookup: CDR1 SGHRS, CDR2 YFSETQ.